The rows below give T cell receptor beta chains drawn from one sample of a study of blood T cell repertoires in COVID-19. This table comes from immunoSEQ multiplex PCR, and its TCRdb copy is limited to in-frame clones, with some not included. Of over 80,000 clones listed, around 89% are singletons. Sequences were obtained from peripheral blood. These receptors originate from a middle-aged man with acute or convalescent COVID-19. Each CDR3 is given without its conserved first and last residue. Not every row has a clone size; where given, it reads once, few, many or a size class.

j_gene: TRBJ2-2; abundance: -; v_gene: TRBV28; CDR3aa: ASNAFVATNTGELF
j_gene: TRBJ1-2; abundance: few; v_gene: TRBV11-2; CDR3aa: ASSLEPGGGYT
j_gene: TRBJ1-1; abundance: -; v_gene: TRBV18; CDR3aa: ASSPPTGQGNKAF
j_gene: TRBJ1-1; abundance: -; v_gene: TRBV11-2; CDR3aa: ASSMMALNTEAF
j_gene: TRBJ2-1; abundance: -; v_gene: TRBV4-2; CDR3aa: ASSHETGLVNEQF
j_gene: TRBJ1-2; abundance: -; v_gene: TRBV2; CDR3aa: ASSDPGQGLYGYT
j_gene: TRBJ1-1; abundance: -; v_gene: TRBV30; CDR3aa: AWSGAVRQAF
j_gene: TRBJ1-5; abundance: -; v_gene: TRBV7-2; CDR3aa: ASSPTRGIVNQPQH
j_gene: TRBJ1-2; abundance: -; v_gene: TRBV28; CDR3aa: ASSTVGTDYGYT
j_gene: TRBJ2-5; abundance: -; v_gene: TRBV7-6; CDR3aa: ASSSLTGAAGETQY
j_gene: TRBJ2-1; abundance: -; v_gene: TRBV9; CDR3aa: ASSPRQGAIINEQF
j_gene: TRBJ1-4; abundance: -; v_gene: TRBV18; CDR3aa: ASSPPGRTERLF
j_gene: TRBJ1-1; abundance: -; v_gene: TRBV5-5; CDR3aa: ASSLRPGTVNTEAF
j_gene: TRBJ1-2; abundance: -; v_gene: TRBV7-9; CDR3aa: ASSPSHRGEADGYT
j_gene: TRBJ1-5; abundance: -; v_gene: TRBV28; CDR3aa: ASVGVRQPQH
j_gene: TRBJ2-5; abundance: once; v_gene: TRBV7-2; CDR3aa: ASSEDRGRETQY